Following are 16 T cell receptor beta chains from one sample sequenced in a study of blood T cell repertoires in COVID-19. Using immunoSEQ multiplex PCR, the repertoire was profiled, and TCRdb retains in-frame clones only, with some absent. The sample lists 40,000 to 50,000 clones, approximately 80% seen once, with about 9% in the top ten. What was sequenced was peripheral blood. The receptor source for this set is an older man with active or convalescent COVID-19.

The chain links TRBV4-1 to TRBJ1-4; D not certain. The CDR3 is made up of 16 amino acids. V lost 1 base, J lost 8 bases, and 17 bases lay in between. Per germline, CDR1 MGHRA and CDR2 YSYEKL. CDR3 amino acids: CASSQVTSRSTEKLFF. In DNA, the CDR3 is TGCGCCAGCAGCCAAGTAACATCTAGGAGTACGGAAAAACTGTTTTTT.

The chain uses TRBV28 and TRBJ2-7, with 7 bases aligning to TRBD2. J was trimmed by 0 bases and V by 11 bases; bases with no gene match: 7. Germline V CDR1 and CDR2: MDHEN, SYDVKM. This CDR3 is 13 amino acids long. Here the CDR3 reads CAGGGTNSYEQYF. The CDR3 coding sequence is TGTGCCGGGGGGGGAACAAACTCCTACGAGCAGTACTTC.

There are a few counts of this clone. The rearrangement joins TRBV2 to TRBJ1-1; 10 nucleotides align to TRBD1. V dropped 6 bases and J dropped 3; count of bases not matched to a gene: 13. This CDR3 is 17 amino acids long. Germline assignment: CDR1 SNHLY and CDR2 FYNNEI. The CDR3 spells CASRDRQGARSDTEAFF. The DNA for the CDR3 is TGTGCCAGCAGGGACCGACAGGGGGCGCGTTCGGACACTGAAGCTTTCTTT.

This clone showed up just once. The chain couples TRBV7-8 to TRBJ1-1, with D unresolved. V was pared by 4 bases and J by 11 bases, with 14 bases between. CDR1 SGHVS and CDR2 FQNEAQ come from the germline V gene. The CDR3 totals 12 residues. The CDR3 spells CASSSRGGVAFF. The CDR3 nucleotides read TGTGCCAGCAGCTCCCGCGGTGGCGTGGCTTTCTTT. The full variable domain, in which reference TRBV7-8 and TRBJ1-1 provide the parts outside the CDR3, is GAGVSQSPRYKVAKRGQDVALRCDPISGHVSLFWYQQALGQGPEFLTYFQNEAQLDKSGLPSDRFFAERPEGSVSTLKIQRTQQEDSAVYLCASSSRGGVAFFGQGTRLTVV.

This rearrangement joins TRBV27 to TRBJ2-3; TRBD2 matches 8 bases. Germline V CDR1 and CDR2: MNHEY, SMNVEV (reference sequence). V was clipped by 7 bases and J by 3 bases; unmatched bases: 12. This CDR3 region has 16 residues. The CDR3 coding sequence is TGTGCCAGCACCCAAAGGAACGGGGGGGCAACAGATACGCAGTATTTT. The encoded protein is CASTQRNGGATDTQYF.

The chain has TRBV6-5 and TRBJ1-2; 8 bases agree with TRBD1. Germline CDR1 MNHEY, CDR2 SVGAGI. The CDR3 has 15 amino acids. V shed 6 bases and J 4 bases; nucleotides not matched to a gene: 10. The DNA of the CDR3 is TGTGCCAGCAGAGTGGGACCGGACAGGGCCTATGGCTACACCTTC. Its protein is CASRVGPDRAYGYTF.

The chain couples TRBV29-1 to TRBJ1-1; D ambiguous. Trimming took 4 bases from V and 1 from J, leaving 10 bases between them. This CDR3 is built from 13 residues. The germline CDR1 and CDR2 sequences are SQVTM and ANQGSEA. CDR3: CSVVTRTNTEAFF. DNA for the CDR3: TGCAGCGTTGTCACGAGAACGAACACTGAAGCTTTCTTT. Full variable domain (missing parts from reference TRBV29-1 and TRBJ1-1): SAVISQKPSRDICQRGTSLTIQCQVDSQVTMMFWYRQQPGQSLTLIATANQGSEATYESGFVIDKFPISRPNLTFSTLTVSNMSPEDSSIYLCSVVTRTNTEAFFGQGTRLTVV.

This clone was seen at least ten times. This chain uses TRBV5-1 with TRBJ1-6, with D tentatively TRBD1 (6 bases). The CDR3 runs to 15 residues. The V gene lost 4 bases and the J gene lost 9 bases, with 17 bases spanning the gap. Germline lookup yields CDR1 SGHRS and CDR2 YFSETQ. The CDR3 is CASSLATGTSSPLHF. DNA for the CDR3: TGCGCCAGCAGCCTGGCCACAGGGACATCTTCACCCCTCCACTTT. Variable domain in full (rest from reference TRBV5-1 and TRBJ1-6): KAGVTQTPRYLIKTRGQQVTLSCSPISGHRSVSWYQQTPGQGLQFLFEYFSETQRNKGNFPGRFSGRQFSNSRSEMNVSTLELGDSALYLCASSLATGTSSPLHFGNGTRLTVT.

This clone was found a few times. The DNA of the CDR3 is TGCGCCAGCAGCCAAGATATCGTCTTCCGGCGGGGGACGTCCCAGTACTTC. Translating gives CASSQDIVFRRGTSQYF. This chain connects TRBV4-1 to TRBJ2-5; 7 positions match TRBD2. This CDR3 is 17 amino acids long. The trim removed 0 bases at V and 9 bases at J, leaving 16 bases unmatched. From germline, CDR1 is MGHRA and CDR2 YSYEKL.

The table lists this clone with a few counts. The chain is built from TRBV6-5 and TRBJ1-1; D perhaps matches TRBD1 (6 bases). Germline V gives CDR1 MNHEY, CDR2 SVGAGI. The CDR3 covers 14 residues. With 8 bases removed from V and 5 bases from J, the gap between germline ends came to 18 bases. The CDR3 loop reads CASHLVGAGTEAFF. The CDR3 DNA follows: TGTGCCAGCCATTTAGTGGGGGCAGGTACTGAAGCTTTCTTT.

The rearrangement joins TRBV2 to TRBJ1-4; 7 positions match TRBD1. Germline assignment: CDR1 SNHLY and CDR2 FYNNEI. The CDR3 totals 14 residues. V lost 6 bases, J lost 7 bases, and 8 bases stayed unmatched. CDR3 in DNA: TGTGCCAGCAGCTGGGACAGTCGAGGTGAAAAACTGTTTTTT. This encodes CASSWDSRGEKLFF.

V and J are TRBV5-1 and TRBJ1-2; 10 bases map to TRBD1. The CDR3 covers 15 residues. Germline-derived CDR1 and CDR2 are SGHRS and YFSETQ. V trimming: 7 bases; J trimming: 1 base; junction bases outside the gene matches: 7. The CDR3 protein is CASRVTGGNNYGYTF. DNA for the CDR3: TGCGCCAGCCGAGTGACAGGGGGCAATAACTATGGCTACACCTTC. Full variable domain (outside the CDR3, taken from reference TRBV5-1 and TRBJ1-2): KAGVTQTPRYLIKTRGQQVTLSCSPISGHRSVSWYQQTPGQGLQFLFEYFSETQRNKGNFPGRFSGRQFSNSRSEMNVSTLELGDSALYLCASRVTGGNNYGYTFGSGTRLTVV.

V gene TRBV27 combines with J gene TRBJ1-4, with 9 bases identical to TRBD1. Unmatched junction bases numbered 6, after V lost 6 bases and J lost 7 bases. This CDR3 has 14 residues. Germline assignment: CDR1 MNHEY and CDR2 SMNVEV (reference sequence). CDR3 amino acids: CASRRTGEGEKLFF. Written as DNA, the CDR3 is TGTGCCAGCAGAAGGACAGGGGAGGGTGAAAAACTGTTTTTT.

This clone has only a few counts. The J gene is TRBJ2-5, the V gene TRBV28; 7 positions match TRBD2. V dropped 3 bases and J dropped 5; count of bases not matched to a gene: 9. Germline V gives CDR1 MDHEN, CDR2 SYDVKM. CDR3 length equals 15 residues. CDR3 loop: CASSLPGRRGETQYF. The CDR3 DNA is TGTGCCAGCAGTTTGCCGGGGAGGCGGGGGGAGACCCAGTACTTC.

This clone came up a few times. The chain is built from TRBV19 and TRBJ2-2, with D tentatively TRBD1 (5 bases). The germline V gene has CDR1 LNHDA and CDR2 SQIVND (reference sequence). V was shortened by 10 bases and J by 2 bases, with 11 bases between the two germline ends. The CDR3 extends over 13 amino acids. The CDR3 is CATNRINTGELFF. Here the CDR3 DNA reads TGTGCCACCAACAGGATTAACACCGGGGAGCTGTTTTTT.

The rearrangement links TRBV2 to TRBJ2-5, with TRBD1 identical over 8 bases. V lost 6 bases to trimming and J lost 7 bases; unmatched junction nucleotides: 10. The germline V gene encodes CDR1 SNHLY and CDR2 FYNNEI. The CDR3 totals 14 residues. The CDR3 coding sequence is TGTGCCAGCAGCGTCATGGACAGGGTGGGGACCCAGTACTTC. Its translation: CASSVMDRVGTQYF.